This T cell receptor (beta chain) is drawn from a study of graft-versus-host responses after intestinal transplantation. General observations from the study: Among recipient marrow samples, GvH clones were found; some appeared first in ileum or blood. Graft-donor T cell macrochimerism in patients accompanied high graft-versus-host to host-versus-graft clonal ratios in allografts. There was an association between peak levels of circulating GvH clones and early post-transplant HvG declines.

In the case of this clone: No antigen is known for it.

The V gene lost 2 bases and the J gene lost 4 bases, with 8 bases spanning the gap. From germline, CDR1 is LNHNV and CDR2 YYDKDF (reference sequence). The CDR3 covers 14 residues. Clones were sequenced by immunoSEQ multiplex PCR, and TCRdb holds only the in-frame ones, with some missing. This sample has some 120,000 clones, with about nine tenths found just once. This sequence was found in a human donor who received an intestinal transplant. The chain combines TRBV15 with TRBJ2-2; maybe TRBD1 (5 bases). The sample in question was unstimulated CD4+ T cells sorted from spleen or lymph node cells, obtained before intestinal transplant. CDR3 sequence reads: CATSRRQSTGELFF. The CDR3 DNA reads TGTGCCACCAGCAGACGACAGTCCACCGGGGAGCTGTTTTTT. Variable domain in full (rest from reference TRBV15 and TRBJ2-2): DAMVIQNPRYQVTQFGKPVTLSCSQTLNHNVMYWYQQKSSQAPKLLFHYYDKDFNNEADTPDNFQSRRPNTSFCFLDIRSPGLGDTAMYLCATSRRQSTGELFFGEGSRLTVL.